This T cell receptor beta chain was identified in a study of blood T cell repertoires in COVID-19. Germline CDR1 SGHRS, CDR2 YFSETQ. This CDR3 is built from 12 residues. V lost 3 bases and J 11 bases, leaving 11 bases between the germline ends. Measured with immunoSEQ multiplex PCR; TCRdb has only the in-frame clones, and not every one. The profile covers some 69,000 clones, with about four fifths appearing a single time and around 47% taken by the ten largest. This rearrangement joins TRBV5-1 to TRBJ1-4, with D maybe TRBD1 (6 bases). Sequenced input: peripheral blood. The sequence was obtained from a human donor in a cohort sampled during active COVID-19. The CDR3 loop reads CASSSQGVKLFF. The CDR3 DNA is TGCGCCAGCAGCTCACAGGGCGTGAAACTGTTTTTT. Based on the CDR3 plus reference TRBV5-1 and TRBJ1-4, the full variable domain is KAGVTQTPRYLIKTRGQQVTLSCSPISGHRSVSWYQQTPGQGLQFLFEYFSETQRNKGNFPGRFSGRQFSNSRSEMNVSTLELGDSALYLCASSSQGVKLFFGSGTQLSVL.